This T cell receptor (beta chain) originates from a study of beta chain features in type 1 diabetes. V was pared by 5 bases and J by 7 bases, with 14 bases between. CDR3 length: 13 residues. Germline loops: CDR1 SGHTA, CDR2 FQGNSA. The isolated RNA, all of it, was reverse transcribed, so expressed TCRB transcripts were what got sequenced. Repertoires were generated with immunoSEQ multiplex PCR, while TCRdb's copy carries only in-frame clones and drops some. This table has some 240,000 clones, under 13% appearing once. The sequenced material came from central memory CD4+ T cells from blood. The clonotype was recovered from a man aged 18 to 30 in good health. The J gene is TRBJ1-2, the V gene TRBV7-2, with D uncertain. CDR3 amino acids: CASSPGPSSGYTF. The CDR3 nucleotides are TGTGCCAGCAGCCCCGGGCCAAGCAGTGGCTACACCTTC.